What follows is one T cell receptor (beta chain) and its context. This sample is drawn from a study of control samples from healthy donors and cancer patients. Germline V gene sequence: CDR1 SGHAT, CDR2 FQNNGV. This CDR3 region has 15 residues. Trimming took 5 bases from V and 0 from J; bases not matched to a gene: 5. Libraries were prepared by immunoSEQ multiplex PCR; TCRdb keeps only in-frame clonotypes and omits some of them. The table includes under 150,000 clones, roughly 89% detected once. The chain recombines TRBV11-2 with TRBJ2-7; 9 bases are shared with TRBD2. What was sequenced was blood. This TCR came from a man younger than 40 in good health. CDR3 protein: CASSRLAVLSYEQYF. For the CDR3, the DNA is TGTGCCAGCAGCCGACTAGCGGTCCTCTCCTACGAGCAGTACTTC.